Each of the 26 T cell receptor beta chains below was sequenced from the same sample in a study of cytomegalovirus exposure and HLA in healthy donors. Researchers ran the PCR with 60 Vbeta and 13 Jbeta primers. The method was immunoSEQ multiplex PCR; TCRdb's version includes in-frame clones alone and lacks a portion of them. The sample lists 140,000 or so clones, 75% to 90% seen once, with 1.2% in the top ten. Sequenced material: PBMCs. These receptors were obtained from a female donor in good health and CMV-seronegative.

The rearrangement uses TRBV6-4 and TRBJ1-1; no reliable D call. The length of the CDR3 is 13 residues. Trimming stripped 4 bases from V and 0 bases from J, with 6 bases between. From germline, CDR1 is MRHNA and CDR2 SNTAGT. The CDR3 sequence is CASSAQVNTEAFF. The CDR3 coding sequence is TGTGCCAGCAGTGCCCAGGTGAACACTGAAGCTTTCTTT.

This chain connects TRBV9 to TRBJ1-4; 8 bases fit TRBD1. Germline V gives CDR1 SGDLS, CDR2 YYNGEE. CDR3 size: 16 residues. With V trimmed by 0 bases and J by 5 bases, 6 bases remained unmatched. The CDR3 DNA reads as TGTGCCAGCAGCGTAGGTTTGGCAGGGGGCAATGAAAAACTGTTTTTT. Amino acid sequence: CASSVGLAGGNEKLFF.

V gene TRBV15 combines with J gene TRBJ2-7; no reliable D call. The germline CDR1 and CDR2 sequences are LNHNV and YYDKDF (reference sequence). The CDR3 is 14 residues long. V was cut by 1 base and J by 6 bases, with 13 bases left in between. The CDR3 here is CATSRVAAPVEQYF. The CDR3 nucleotides are TGTGCCACCAGCAGAGTCGCGGCCCCGGTCGAGCAGTACTTC.

The V call is TRBV27, the J call TRBJ1-2, with 7 bases matching TRBD1. Per germline, CDR1 MNHEY and CDR2 SMNVEV (reference sequence). This CDR3 has 13 amino acids. This chain's CDR3 is CPDHGDSNYGYTF. CDR3 bases: TGTCCTGATCATGGGGACAGTAACTATGGCTACACCTTC.

This clone showed up just a few times. The chain employs TRBV6-4 and TRBJ2-5; D gene ambiguous. Germline CDR1 and CDR2: MRHNA and SNTAGT. Deletions cut 5 bases from V and 5 bases from J, with 12 bases between. The CDR3 is 13 amino acids. CDR3 DNA: TGTGCCAGCAGTCCTACCCCGAGGGAGACCCAGTACTTC. It translates to CASSPTPRETQYF.

Note on this clone: Other nucleotide sequences in the sample specify the same CDR3. The chain carries TRBV6-5 and TRBJ1-1; D gene uncertain. V lost 2 bases, J lost 1 base, and 5 bases lay in between. Looked up from germline, CDR1 is MNHEY and CDR2 is SVGAGI. The CDR3 is 13 residues long. The CDR3 DNA sequence: TGTGCCAGCAGTTACACGGGGAACACTGAAGCTTTCTTT. This codes for CASSYTGNTEAFF.

The chain is built from TRBV28 and TRBJ2-7; the match to TRBD1 covers 8 bases. The CDR3 runs 15 residues. CDR1 and CDR2 from the germline V gene are MDHEN and SYDVKM. Losses at the gene ends were 5 bases for V and 5 bases for J; bases not matched to a gene: 11. For the CDR3, the DNA is TGTGCCAGCAGTCTTAGGACAGGGAGCAAAGACGAGCAGTACTTC. Its protein product is CASSLRTGSKDEQYF.

The J gene is TRBJ2-5, the V gene TRBV28; D remains ambiguous. Germline V gene data show CDR1 as MDHEN and CDR2 as SYDVKM. This CDR3 contains 13 residues. Trimming removed 6 bases at V and 5 bases at J, with 13 bases between. CDR3 coding DNA: TGTGCCAGCAGCCCTATCCAGGCCGAGACCCAGTACTTC. Translating gives CASSPIQAETQYF. The complete variable domain, with remaining parts taken from reference TRBV28 and TRBJ2-5, reads DVKVTQSSRYLVKRTGEKVFLECVQDMDHENMFWYRQDPGLGLRLIYFSYDVKMKEKGDIPEGYSVSREKKERFSLILESASTNQTSMYLCASSPIQAETQYFGPGTRLLVL.

CDR3 protein: CASSSFEEAGVSNEQFF. CDR3 DNA sequence: TGTGCCAGCAGCTCCTTCGAGGAAGCGGGAGTGTCCAATGAGCAGTTCTTC. The gene calls are TRBV7-9 and TRBJ2-1, with 8 bases aligning to TRBD2. The trim removed 4 bases at V and 6 bases at J, leaving 14 bases unmatched. The CDR3 spans 17 residues. Germline values: CDR1 SEHNR, CDR2 FQNEAQ (reference sequence).

The rearrangement links TRBV5-1 to TRBJ2-1; weak D call: TRBD2 (6 bases). The V end lost 0 bases, the J end lost 2 bases, and 6 bases lay between the germline ends. CDR1 is SGHRS, CDR2 YFSETQ, per germline. This CDR3 region has 14 residues. The CDR3 loop is CASSLGEAYNEQFF. The CDR3 nucleotides read TGCGCCAGCAGCTTGGGGGAGGCCTACAATGAGCAGTTCTTC.

The genes are TRBV7-7 and TRBJ2-7; D perhaps matches TRBD2 (6 bases). Trimming took off 5 bases at V and 2 bases at J, with 13 bases between the two ends. The length of the CDR3 is 14 residues. CDR1 and CDR2 (germline): SSHAT, FNYEAQ (reference sequence). The CDR3 DNA follows: TGTGCCAGCAGCCCTCTAGCGTCCACCTACGAGCAGTACTTC. Translating it yields CASSPLASTYEQYF.

The chain couples TRBV7-9 to TRBJ2-7, with unresolved D. This CDR3 contains 13 residues. The V end lost 7 bases, the J end lost 6 bases, and 16 bases lay between the germline ends. Germline-derived CDR1 and CDR2 are SEHNR and FQNEAQ (reference sequence). CDR3 nucleotides: TGTGCCAGCAATCTTGGGCGTGTTGGCGAGCAGTACTTC. Translated: CASNLGRVGEQYF.

The chain employs TRBV10-3 and TRBJ1-1; D remains unclear. The CDR3 covers 13 residues. In germline, CDR1 is ENHRY, CDR2 SYGVKD. The V end was cut by 3 bases, the J end by 3 bases, with 8 bases between. This CDR3 reads CAISDYLDTEAFF. CDR3 nucleotide sequence: TGTGCCATCAGTGACTACCTTGACACTGAAGCTTTCTTT.

This clone has more than one count but fewer than ten. The rearrangement joins TRBV5-4 to TRBJ2-3; D possibly corresponds to TRBD2 (6 bases). V was pared by 3 bases and J by 1 base, with 6 bases between. CDR3 length equals 13 residues. The germline V gene encodes CDR1 SGHNT and CDR2 YYREEE (reference sequence). CDR3 nucleotide sequence: TGTGCCAGCAGCTGGAGGGGCACAGATACGCAGTATTTT. Translated: CASSWRGTDTQYF.

This clone was detected a few times. The genes are TRBV5-4 and TRBJ1-1; 7 positions agree with TRBD1. The CDR3 length is 16 residues. V lost 4 bases to trimming and J lost 1 base; unmatched junction nucleotides: 10. The germline gives CDR1 SGHNT, CDR2 YYREEE (reference sequence). CDR3 residues: CASSTDRVRRNTEAFF. CDR3 in DNA: TGTGCCAGCAGCACCGACAGGGTGAGGAGGAACACTGAAGCTTTCTTT.

The chain combines TRBV6-1 with TRBJ2-1; D possibly corresponds to TRBD1 (5 bases). The V and J ends lost 2 bases and 12 bases respectively, with 17 bases between them. Germline values: CDR1 MNHNS, CDR2 SASEGT. The CDR3 runs to 14 residues. CDR3 coding DNA: TGTGCCAGCAGTGAAAGCCCAGGGCGTACCGGGCAGTTCTTC. It yields the protein CASSESPGRTGQFF.

This clone occurred once. This rearrangement joins TRBV27 to TRBJ2-4; 7 positions match TRBD2. Per germline, CDR1 MNHEY and CDR2 SMNVEV (reference sequence). J lost 2 bases, V lost 6 bases, and 7 bases had no gene match. CDR3 length: 15 residues. Here the CDR3 reads CASRSGSGTKNIQYF. The CDR3 region has the DNA TGTGCCAGCAGAAGTGGGAGCGGGACCAAAAACATTCAGTACTTC.

The genes are TRBV7-9 and TRBJ2-7; 8 bases are shared with TRBD2. The CDR3 loop spans 17 amino acids. Germline values: CDR1 SEHNR, CDR2 FQNEAQ (reference sequence). The V and J ends lost 1 base and 2 bases, in that order; junction bases with no gene match: 10. The CDR3, as DNA: TGTGCCAGCAGCTTAGGTCTAGCGGGCGGCCCCGCCTACGAGCAGTACTTC. Encoded protein: CASSLGLAGGPAYEQYF. Combining the CDR3 with reference TRBV7-9 and TRBJ2-7 gives the whole variable domain DTGVSQNPRHKITKRGQNVTFRCDPISEHNRLYWYRQTLGQGPEFLTYFQNEAQLEKSRLLSDRFSAERPKGSFSTLEIQRTEQGDSAMYLCASSLGLAGGPAYEQYFGPGTRLTVT.

V usage is TRBV28 and J usage is TRBJ2-1, with D maybe TRBD2 (6 bases). This CDR3 contains 14 residues. V lost 7 bases and J 8 bases, leaving 18 bases between the germline ends. Germline V CDR1 and CDR2: MDHEN, SYDVKM. CDR3 amino acids: CASTLTTRIYEQFF. DNA for the CDR3: TGTGCCAGCACCCTTACGACTAGAATCTATGAGCAGTTCTTC.

This chain joins TRBV7-9 and TRBJ2-5, with a possible D match to TRBD1 (5 bases). Germline CDR1 is SEHNR and CDR2 is FQNEAQ (reference sequence). This CDR3 contains 14 residues. V was trimmed by 8 bases and J by 5 bases, leaving 18 bases between them. CDR3 nucleotides: TGTGCCAGCGGGCAACGACGGCAGGGTGAGACCCAGTACTTC. The encoded protein is CASGQRRQGETQYF.

In this sample, this clone turned up a few times. The chain has TRBV6-1 and TRBJ2-1; the match to TRBD2 covers 11 bases. The trim removed 2 bases at V and 7 bases at J, leaving 10 bases unmatched. CDR1 is MNHNS and CDR2 is SASEGT in the germline V gene. The CDR3 is made up of 17 amino acids. The CDR3 DNA reads TGTGCCAGCAGTGAAAGAAGTAGCGGGAGGGTGGTAAATGAGCAGTTCTTC. It is translated as CASSERSSGRVVNEQFF.

In its sample, this clone was seen once. The rearrangement uses TRBV6-1 and TRBJ2-4; 9 bases agree with TRBD1. Losses at the gene ends were 6 bases for V and 9 bases for J; bases not matched to a gene: 12. Germline V gene data show CDR1 as MNHNS and CDR2 as SASEGT. The CDR3 runs to 15 residues. DNA of the CDR3: TGTGCCAGCAGGCGAGCCGGGACAGGGTTTGCCATTCAGTACTTC. It is translated as CASRRAGTGFAIQYF.

This sequence joins TRBV29-1 and TRBJ2-2, with D perhaps matching TRBD1 (6 bases). Germline V gives CDR1 SQVTM, CDR2 ANQGSEA. V lost 4 bases and J 2 bases, leaving 11 bases between the germline ends. The CDR3 has 14 residues. The CDR3 here is CSVALGANTGELFF. In DNA form, the CDR3 reads TGCAGCGTTGCGTTGGGGGCAAACACCGGGGAGCTGTTTTTT.

This sequence joins TRBV15 and TRBJ1-5, with 10 bases identical to TRBD1. Germline lookup yields CDR1 LNHNV and CDR2 YYDKDF (reference sequence). J gave up 6 bases and V 4 bases, and 6 bases lay outside the gene matches. CDR3 size: 15 residues. CDR3: CATSNSGTGAQPQHF. The CDR3 DNA reads as TGTGCCACCAGCAACTCCGGGACAGGGGCTCAGCCCCAGCATTTT.

The J gene is TRBJ2-3, the V gene TRBV7-9, with 7 nucleotides matching TRBD1. In germline, CDR1 is SEHNR, CDR2 FQNEAQ (reference sequence). The CDR3 runs to 14 residues. J gave up 0 bases and V 4 bases, and 1 base lay outside the gene matches. CDR3 bases: TGTGCCAGCAGCTGGGACAGAAGCACAGATACGCAGTATTTT. It yields the protein CASSWDRSTDTQYF.

As for this clone: A read error may produce the germline difference seen at one junction end. The rearrangement uses TRBV23-1 and TRBJ2-7, with 8 positions matching TRBD1. TRBV23-1 is an ORF, with its function uncertain. CDR3 length: 14 residues. Written as DNA, the CDR3 is TGCGCCAGTAGTCAGGGGGCTAGCAAATACGAGCAGTACTTC. Protein sequence: CASSQGASKYEQYF.